This T cell receptor beta chain was retrieved from a study of blood T cell repertoires in COVID-19. Study-wide background: COVID-19 samples, acute and convalescent, were from the United States, Italy and Spain. The cDNA or gDNA used as material had been derived from T cells, B-cell-depleted T cells, or PBMCs.

The CDR3 loop spans 15 amino acids. Germline V lookup: CDR1 LNHDA, CDR2 SQIVND (reference sequence). Trimming cost V 4 bases and J 4 bases; bases outside gene matches: 7. The authors' processing: From reference gene primer amplification, estimates of nucleated cell counts were derived. Assay: immunoSEQ multiplex PCR; the TCRdb copy retains only in-frame clones and omits some. Clone size and V and J calls were adopted from that table, with D and trimming inferred from the DNA. This table holds 30,000 to 50,000 clones, 94% found once. Sequenced material: peripheral blood. The receptor comes from a human donor with active COVID-19. The donor label of this sample is uncertain. The V and J genes are TRBV19 and TRBJ2-3; 8 nucleotides line up with TRBD1. The CDR3 loop reads CASSKQGVFADTQYF. The CDR3 DNA sequence: TGTGCCAGTAGTAAACAGGGGGTATTTGCAGATACGCAGTATTTT.